The T cell receptor (beta chain) under discussion was sequenced for a study of cytomegalovirus exposure and HLA in healthy donors. Study results and limitations: A later analysis linked a missense DCLRE1C variant to TCR beta V- and J-gene trimming. Apart from CMV serostatus, no immune exposure information was available.

In the PCR, 60 Vbeta and 13 Jbeta primers were used. The assay was immunoSEQ multiplex PCR, and TCRdb's table has in-frame clones only and misses some. The sample lists 90,000 to 120,000 clones, about 80% occurring once. V dropped 3 bases and J dropped 0; count of bases not matched to a gene: 3. CDR1 MNHEY and CDR2 SMNVEV come from the germline V gene (reference sequence). The CDR3 runs 16 residues. As for this clone: The antigen is unknown.

Sampled while nominally healthy, donors likely had unrecorded immune exposures. The TCR originated in a female donor in good health and CMV-seropositive. The chain joins TRBV27 to TRBJ1-5; 9 bases are shared with TRBD1. Sample: PBMCs. CDR3 region: CASSFRGQGSNQPQHF. The CDR3 coding sequence is TGTGCCAGCAGTTTTCGGGGACAGGGTAGCAATCAGCCCCAGCATTTT.